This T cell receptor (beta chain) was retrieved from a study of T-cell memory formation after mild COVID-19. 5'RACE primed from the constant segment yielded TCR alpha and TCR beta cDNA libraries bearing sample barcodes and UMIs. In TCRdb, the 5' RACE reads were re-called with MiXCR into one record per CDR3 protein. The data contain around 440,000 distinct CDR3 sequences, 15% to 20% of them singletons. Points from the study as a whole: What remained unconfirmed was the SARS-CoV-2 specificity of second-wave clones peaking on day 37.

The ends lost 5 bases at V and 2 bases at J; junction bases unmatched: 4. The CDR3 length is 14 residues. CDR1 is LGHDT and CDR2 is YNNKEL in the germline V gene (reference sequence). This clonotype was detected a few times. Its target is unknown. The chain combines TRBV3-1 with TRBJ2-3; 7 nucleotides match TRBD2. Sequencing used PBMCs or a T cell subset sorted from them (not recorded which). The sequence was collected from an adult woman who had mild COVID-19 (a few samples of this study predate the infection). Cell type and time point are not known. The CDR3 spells CASSSAGTTDTQYF. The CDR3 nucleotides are TGTGCCAGCAGCTCAGCGGGGACCACAGATACGCAGTATTTT.